A single sample gave rise to the 25 T cell receptor beta chains below, sequenced in a study of T cell clones after liver transplantation. Sequencing used immunoSEQ multiplex PCR; TCRdb keeps in-frame clones, though not all of them. The data contain under 20,000 clones, approximately 92% of them singletons. The source was CD8+ T cells from blood, collected approximately 3.5 years after liver transplant. These receptors all stem from a human patient who received a liver transplant. Some T cells may arise from the graft donor.

This rearrangement joins TRBV7-6 to TRBJ2-7; tentatively, D is TRBD2 (5 bases). The ends were cut back, 4 bases at V and 1 base at J, with 17 bases in the middle. The CDR3 has 16 residues. Germline V gene data show CDR1 as SGHVS and CDR2 as FNYEAQ. CDR3 sequence (DNA): TGTGCCAGCAGCTCTAGCACACTGACGGTTTCCTACGAGCAGTACTTC. It encodes CASSSSTLTVSYEQYF.

A single count supports this clone. The same CDR3 also results from other DNA sequences found in this sample. In DNA form, the CDR3 reads TGTGCCAGCGGACTGGGAGGGAGCTCCTACGAGCAGTACTTC. Protein: CASGLGGSSYEQYF. The rearrangement joins TRBV9 to TRBJ2-7; 7 bases are a match to TRBD2. The CDR3 runs to 14 residues. The V segment lost 7 bases and the J segment 0 bases; nucleotides outside the gene matches: 7. Germline CDR1 SGDLS, CDR2 YYNGEE.

The V and J genes are TRBV6-4 and TRBJ1-1; D is possibly TRBD1 (6 bases). The CDR3 covers 13 residues. Trimming removed 4 bases from V and 5 bases from J, with 11 bases in between. Germline V gives CDR1 MRHNA, CDR2 SNTAGT. The CDR3 loop reads CASSVAGDTEAFF. In nucleotides, the CDR3 is TGTGCCAGCAGTGTTGCAGGGGATACTGAAGCTTTCTTT.

This clone is large. Relative to the germline gene, one junction end is altered; a read error may explain this. V gene TRBV2 combines with J gene TRBJ2-1, with TRBD2 matching over 10 bases. The CDR3 extends over 15 amino acids. Per the germline V gene, CDR1 is SNHLY and CDR2 is FYNNEI. The CDR3 DNA is TGTGCCGGCAGCTCCCCTAGCGGGAGTAACAATGAGCAGTTCTTC. It yields the protein CAGSSPSGSNNEQFF.

This chain connects TRBV7-9 to TRBJ1-5; maybe TRBD1 (6 bases). CDR3 size: 15 residues. V was trimmed by 5 bases and J by 2 bases, leaving 13 bases between them. The V gene's germline CDR1 is SEHNR and CDR2 FQNEAQ (reference sequence). Here the CDR3 DNA reads TGTGCCAGCAGCCCCGAGGGGGGGGGCAATCAGCCCCAGCATTTT. Residues: CASSPEGGGNQPQHF.

This chain connects TRBV6-5 to TRBJ2-7; D possibly matches TRBD1 or TRBD2 (5 bases each). The CDR3 covers 15 residues. Trimming took off 6 bases at V and 3 bases at J, with 18 bases between the two ends. Germline lookup yields CDR1 MNHEY and CDR2 SVGAGI. Here the CDR3 DNA reads TGTGCCAGCAGGCAGGGTGGAGGCTACTACTACGAGCAGTACTTC. This translates into CASRQGGGYYYEQYF.

This chain uses TRBV27 with TRBJ1-1; 7 nucleotides agree with TRBD1. The germline gives CDR1 MNHEY, CDR2 SMNVEV (reference sequence). The junction had 3 bases not matched to a gene; V was cut back by 3 bases and J by 5 bases. The CDR3 sequence is 13 residues long. The CDR3 here is CASSLGQSTEAFF. The DNA for the CDR3 is TGTGCCAGCAGTTTGGGACAGTCGACTGAAGCTTTCTTT.

The chain joins TRBV7-6 to TRBJ2-7; a weak D match, TRBD1 (5 bases). The CDR3 contains 12 residues. The germline V gene encodes CDR1 SGHVS and CDR2 FNYEAQ. Between the trimmed V and J ends, which lost 5 bases and 5 bases, there was a span of 10 bases. The CDR3 nucleotides are TGTGCCAGCAGCGTCGACAGCAACGAGCAGTACTTC. This codes for CASSVDSNEQYF.

The chain employs TRBV10-1 and TRBJ2-3, with a possible D match to TRBD2 (5 bases). Trimming shortened V by 2 bases and J by 2 bases, and 14 bases separated the two germline ends. The CDR3 is made up of 16 amino acids. Germline CDR1 WNHNN, CDR2 SYGVQD (reference sequence). Here the CDR3 DNA reads TGCGCCAGCAGTGAGACCAGCGGAGCAACCACAGATACGCAGTATTTT. This sequence encodes CASSETSGATTDTQYF.

The chain uses TRBV13 and TRBJ1-2, with a tentative D call TRBD1 (6 bases). CDR3 length: 16 amino acids. Germline loops: CDR1 PRHDT, CDR2 FYEKMQ (reference sequence). V lost 4 bases and J lost 2, with 17 bases in between. CDR3 DNA: TGTGCCAGCAGCTCTAGCCTGACAGGCCAGAACTATGGCTACACCTTC. Translating gives CASSSSLTGQNYGYTF.

This clone has just one count. CDR3 region: CASSQDLYSYNEQFF. The CDR3 coding sequence is TGCGCCAGCAGCCAAGATCTTTACTCCTACAATGAGCAGTTCTTC. V gene TRBV4-3 combines with J gene TRBJ2-1, with D uncertain. CDR3 length: 15 residues. V dropped 0 bases and J dropped 0 bases, with 6 bases sitting between them. Germline loops: CDR1 LGHNA, CDR2 YSLEER.

This chain joins TRBV27 and TRBJ1-1; D perhaps matches TRBD1 (5 bases). The CDR3 consists of 15 residues. Germline V lookup: CDR1 MNHEY, CDR2 SMNVEV (reference sequence). Trimming removed 2 bases from V and 5 bases from J, with 15 bases in between. The CDR3 DNA follows: TGTGCCAGCAGTTTAAGCAGGGAGATGAGTACTGAAGCTTTCTTT. Protein sequence: CASSLSREMSTEAFF.

V is TRBV6-1 and J is TRBJ2-7; a possible D gene is TRBD2 (5 bases). Germline V gives CDR1 MNHNS, CDR2 SASEGT. The CDR3 is 15 residues long. The V end was cut by 1 base, the J end by 0 bases, with 10 bases between. The CDR3 nucleotides are TGTGCCAGCAGTGAAGTAAGAACTAGCTCCTACGAGCAGTACTTC. Amino acids: CASSEVRTSSYEQYF.

This chain links TRBV28 with TRBJ2-5, with 11 nucleotides matching TRBD1. Germline V gives CDR1 MDHEN, CDR2 SYDVKM. The trim removed 2 bases at V and 3 bases at J, leaving 2 bases unmatched. This CDR3 spans 15 amino acids. CDR3 sequence (DNA): TGTGCCAGCAGTTTAAGGACAGGGGGCAAAGAGACCCAGTACTTC. Protein product: CASSLRTGGKETQYF.

The rearrangement uses TRBV6-5 and TRBJ2-7; a weak D match, TRBD1 (5 bases). With 5 bases removed from V and 3 bases from J, the gap between germline ends came to 8 bases. This CDR3 contains 12 residues. The germline CDR1 and CDR2 sequences are MNHEY and SVGAGI. CDR3 nucleotide sequence: TGTGCCAGCAGTGCCGACAGCTACGAGCAGTACTTC. Its protein product is CASSADSYEQYF.

The DNA for the CDR3 is TGCGCCAGCAGCCAGACAGGGGGCCTGAATGAGCAGTTCTTC. This sequence encodes CASSQTGGLNEQFF. This chain uses TRBV4-1 with TRBJ2-1; 10 bases are shared with TRBD1. V trimming: 3 bases; J trimming: 7 bases; junction bases outside the gene matches: 3. The CDR3 is 14 amino acids. Germline V lookup: CDR1 MGHRA, CDR2 YSYEKL.

This clone was observed a single time. This rearrangement joins TRBV7-2 to TRBJ2-1; tentatively, D is TRBD2 (6 bases). Germline CDR1 SGHTA, CDR2 FQGNSA. V was pared by 1 base and J by 7 bases, with 20 bases between. The CDR3 totals 17 residues. CDR3 nucleotide sequence: TGTGCCAGCAGCTTAGAAGGGCAGGGAGGACACACGAATGAGCAGTTCTTC. This encodes CASSLEGQGGHTNEQFF.

The chain combines TRBV5-1 with TRBJ2-1; no firm D call. The V and J ends lost 0 bases and 3 bases respectively, with 1 base between them. This CDR3 spans 12 amino acids. Germline V gives CDR1 SGHRS, CDR2 YFSETQ. CDR3 in DNA: TGCGCCAGCAGCTTGGTCTACAATGAGCAGTTCTTC. Encoded protein: CASSLVYNEQFF.

This clone was detected once. The J gene is TRBJ2-7, the V gene TRBV19; TRBD1 aligns across 8 bases. The length of the CDR3 is 15 residues. J lost 0 bases, V lost 3 bases, and 4 bases had no gene match. Germline assignment: CDR1 LNHDA and CDR2 SQIVND (reference sequence). The CDR3 is CASSIGTGSSYEQYF. In DNA, the CDR3 is TGTGCCAGTAGTATCGGGACAGGAAGCTCCTACGAGCAGTACTTC.

The genes are TRBV7-2 and TRBJ2-7, with 9 bases that match TRBD2. Germline trimming cut 3 bases from V and 0 bases from J; bases unmatched to any gene: 0. The CDR3 runs 14 residues. Germline assignment: CDR1 SGHTA and CDR2 FQGNSA. The DNA of the CDR3 is TGTGCCAGCAGCTTTAGCGGGAGCTCCTACGAGCAGTACTTC. It specifies CASSFSGSSYEQYF.

This clone appeared a single time. The germline gene is not matched at one end of the junction; a read error may be the cause. CDR3 loop: CASSPIGTGAGYEDF. The CDR3 DNA is TGTGCCAGCAGTCCGATCGGGACAGGGGCTGGGTACGAAGACTTC. The V and J genes are TRBV28 and TRBJ2-4, with TRBD1 matching over 10 bases. CDR1 and CDR2 (germline): MDHEN, SYDVKM. The CDR3 loop spans 15 amino acids. The variable domain in full, completed from reference TRBV28 and TRBJ2-4, reads DVKVTQSSRYLVKRTGEKVFLECVQDMDHENMFWYRQDPGLGLRLIYFSYDVKMKEKGDIPEGYSVSREKKERFSLILESASTNQTSMYLCASSPIGTGAGYEDFGAGTRLSVL.

The CDR3 DNA sequence: TGTGCCAGCGGGGTGGCGGGAGGCACTGAAGCTTTCTTT. It encodes CASGVAGGTEAFF. V usage is TRBV27 and J usage is TRBJ1-1; unclear D gene. The CDR3 covers 13 residues. V lost 8 bases to trimming and J lost 4 bases, with 14 bases between them. CDR1 is MNHEY and CDR2 is SMNVEV in the germline V gene (reference sequence).

The gene calls are TRBV28 and TRBJ2-7; 10 bases are shared with TRBD1. The CDR3 extends over 15 amino acids. V was pared by 3 bases and J by 3 bases, with 5 bases of the junction left unmatched. The germline V gene encodes CDR1 MDHEN and CDR2 SYDVKM. Here the CDR3 reads CASSFAGTGVYEQYF. The CDR3 DNA reads TGTGCCAGCAGTTTTGCCGGGACAGGGGTCTACGAGCAGTACTTC.

Written as DNA, the CDR3 is TGTGCCAGCAGTGTAGACAGGGGAAATCAGCCCCAGCATTTT. Protein: CASSVDRGNQPQHF. V is TRBV6-1 and J is TRBJ1-5, with 8 bases that match TRBD1. The CDR3 has 14 amino acids. CDR1 MNHNS and CDR2 SASEGT come from the germline V gene. The junction had 3 bases not matched to a gene; V was cut back by 4 bases and J by 4 bases.

There are a few counts of this clone. The CDR3 sequence is CASSLPCLPGQQNTNYGYTF. CDR3 in DNA: TGTGCCAGCAGCTTACCCTGTTTACCGGGACAGCAAAATACGAACTATGGCTACACCTTC. The J gene is TRBJ1-2, the V gene TRBV7-6, with 7 bases matching TRBD1. CDR3 length equals 20 residues. Trimming removed 2 bases from V and 2 bases from J; junction bases left unmatched: 20. Germline V gene lookup returns CDR1 SGHVS and CDR2 FNYEAQ.